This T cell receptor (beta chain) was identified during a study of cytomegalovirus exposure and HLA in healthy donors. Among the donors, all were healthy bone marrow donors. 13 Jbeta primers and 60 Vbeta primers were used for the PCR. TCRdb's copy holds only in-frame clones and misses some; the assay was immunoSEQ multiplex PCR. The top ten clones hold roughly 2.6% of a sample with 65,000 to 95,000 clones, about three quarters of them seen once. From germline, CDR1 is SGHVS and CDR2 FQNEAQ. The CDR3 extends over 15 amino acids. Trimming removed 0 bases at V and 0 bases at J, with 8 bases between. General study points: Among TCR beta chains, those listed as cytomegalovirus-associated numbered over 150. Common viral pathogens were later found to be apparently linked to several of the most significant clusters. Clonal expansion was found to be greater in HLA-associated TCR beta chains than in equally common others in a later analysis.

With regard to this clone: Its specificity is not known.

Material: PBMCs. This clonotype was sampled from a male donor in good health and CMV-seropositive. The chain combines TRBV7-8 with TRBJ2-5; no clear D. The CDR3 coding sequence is TGTGCCAGCAGCTTAGCGAACAAGTACCAAGAGACCCAGTACTTC. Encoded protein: CASSLANKYQETQYF. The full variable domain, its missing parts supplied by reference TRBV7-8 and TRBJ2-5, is GAGVSQSPRYKVAKRGQDVALRCDPISGHVSLFWYQQALGQGPEFLTYFQNEAQLDKSGLPSDRFFAERPEGSVSTLKIQRTQQEDSAVYLCASSLANKYQETQYFGPGTRLLVL.